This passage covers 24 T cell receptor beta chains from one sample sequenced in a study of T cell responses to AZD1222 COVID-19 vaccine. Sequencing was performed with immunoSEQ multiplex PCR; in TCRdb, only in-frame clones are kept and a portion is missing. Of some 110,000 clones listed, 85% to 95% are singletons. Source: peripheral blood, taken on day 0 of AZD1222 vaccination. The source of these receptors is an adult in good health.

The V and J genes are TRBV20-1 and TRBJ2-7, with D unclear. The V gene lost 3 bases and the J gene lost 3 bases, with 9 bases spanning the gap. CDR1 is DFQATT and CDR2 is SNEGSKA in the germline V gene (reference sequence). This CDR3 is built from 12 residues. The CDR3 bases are TGCAGTGCTAGTGGAAACAGCTACGAGCAGTACTTC. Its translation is CSASGNSYEQYF.

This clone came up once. The CDR3 sequence is CASGLMGVQGNQPQHF. CDR3 DNA: TGTGCTAGTGGTTTGATGGGGGTACAGGGCAATCAGCCCCAGCATTTT. V is TRBV12-5 and J is TRBJ1-5, with a tentative D call TRBD1 (5 bases). Germline CDR1 and CDR2: LGHNT and FRNRAP. Trimming removed 2 bases at V and 2 bases at J, with 13 bases between. The CDR3 length is 16 residues.

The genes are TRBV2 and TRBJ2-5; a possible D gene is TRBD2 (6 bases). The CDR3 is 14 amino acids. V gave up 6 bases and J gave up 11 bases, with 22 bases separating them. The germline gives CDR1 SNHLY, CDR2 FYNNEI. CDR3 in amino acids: CASRPGLTGGGQYF. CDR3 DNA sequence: TGTGCCAGCAGGCCTGGACTAACCGGTGGGGGACAGTACTTC.

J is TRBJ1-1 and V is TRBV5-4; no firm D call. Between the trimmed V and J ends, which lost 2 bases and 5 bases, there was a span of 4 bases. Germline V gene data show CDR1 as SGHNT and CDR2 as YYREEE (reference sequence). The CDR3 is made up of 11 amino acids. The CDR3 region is CASSFATEAFF. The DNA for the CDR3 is TGTGCCAGCAGCTTTGCGACTGAAGCTTTCTTT.

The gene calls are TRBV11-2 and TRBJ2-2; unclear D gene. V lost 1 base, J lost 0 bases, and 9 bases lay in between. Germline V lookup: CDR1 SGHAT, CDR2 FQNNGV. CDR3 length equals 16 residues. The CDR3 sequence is CASSLVPGPNTGELFF. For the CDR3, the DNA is TGTGCCAGCAGCTTAGTCCCTGGTCCGAACACCGGGGAGCTGTTTTTT.

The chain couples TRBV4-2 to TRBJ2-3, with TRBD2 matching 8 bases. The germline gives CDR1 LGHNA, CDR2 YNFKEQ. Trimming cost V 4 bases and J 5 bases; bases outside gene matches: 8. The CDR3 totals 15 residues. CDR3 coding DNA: TGTGCCAGCAGCCGCCGGGAGGGCCTCGGAGATACGCAGTATTTT. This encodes CASSRREGLGDTQYF.

CDR3 sequence: CASSGRASDTQYF. The CDR3 bases are TGTGCCAGCAGTGGACGGGCTTCAGATACGCAGTATTTT. The chain has TRBV25-1 and TRBJ2-3; D remains ambiguous. Per germline, CDR1 MGHDK and CDR2 SYGVNS. V was pared by 4 bases and J by 4 bases, with 9 bases between. The CDR3 has 13 amino acids.

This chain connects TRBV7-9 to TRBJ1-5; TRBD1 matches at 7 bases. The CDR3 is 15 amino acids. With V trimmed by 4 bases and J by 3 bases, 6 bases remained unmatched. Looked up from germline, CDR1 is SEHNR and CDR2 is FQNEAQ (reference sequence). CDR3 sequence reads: CASSSTGLSNQPQHF. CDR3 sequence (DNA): TGTGCCAGCAGCTCGACAGGGCTCTCCAATCAGCCCCAGCATTTT.

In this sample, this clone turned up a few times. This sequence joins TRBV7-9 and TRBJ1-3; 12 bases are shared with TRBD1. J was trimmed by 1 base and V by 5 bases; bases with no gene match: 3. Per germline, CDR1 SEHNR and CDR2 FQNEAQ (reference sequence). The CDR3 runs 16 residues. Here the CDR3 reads CASSRGQGASGNTIYF. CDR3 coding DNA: TGTGCCAGCAGCCGGGGACAGGGGGCTTCTGGAAACACCATATATTTT.

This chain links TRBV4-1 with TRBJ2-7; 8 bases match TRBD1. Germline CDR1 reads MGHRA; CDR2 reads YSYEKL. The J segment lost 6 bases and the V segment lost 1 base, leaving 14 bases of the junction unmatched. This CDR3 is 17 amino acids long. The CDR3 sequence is CASSQGGGRQGAGEQYF. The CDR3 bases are TGCGCCAGCAGCCAAGGGGGTGGTAGGCAGGGGGCGGGCGAGCAGTACTTC.

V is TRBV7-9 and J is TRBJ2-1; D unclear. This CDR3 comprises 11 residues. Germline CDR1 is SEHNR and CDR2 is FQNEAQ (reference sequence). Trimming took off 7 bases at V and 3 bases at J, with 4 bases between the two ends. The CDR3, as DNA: TGTGCCAGCATCGACTACAATGAGCAGTTCTTC. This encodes CASIDYNEQFF.

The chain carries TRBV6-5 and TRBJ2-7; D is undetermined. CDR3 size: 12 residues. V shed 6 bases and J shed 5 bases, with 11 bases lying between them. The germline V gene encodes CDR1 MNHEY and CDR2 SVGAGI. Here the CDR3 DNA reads TGTGCCAGCAGAGACAACTTACACGAGCAGTACTTC. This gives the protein CASRDNLHEQYF.

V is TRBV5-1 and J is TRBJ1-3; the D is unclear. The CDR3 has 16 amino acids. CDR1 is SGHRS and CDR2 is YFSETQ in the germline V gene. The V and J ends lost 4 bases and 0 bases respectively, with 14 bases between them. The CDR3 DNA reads TGCGCCAGCAGCCTGGACGGCCAAAGCTCTGGAAACACCATATATTTT. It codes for CASSLDGQSSGNTIYF. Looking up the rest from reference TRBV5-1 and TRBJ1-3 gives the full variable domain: KAGVTQTPRYLIKTRGQQVTLSCSPISGHRSVSWYQQTPGQGLQFLFEYFSETQRNKGNFPGRFSGRQFSNSRSEMNVSTLELGDSALYLCASSLDGQSSGNTIYFGEGSWLTVV.

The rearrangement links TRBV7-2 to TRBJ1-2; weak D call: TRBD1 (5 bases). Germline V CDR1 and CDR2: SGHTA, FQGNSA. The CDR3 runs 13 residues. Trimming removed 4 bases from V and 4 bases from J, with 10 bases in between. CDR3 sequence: CASSSWGVYGYTF. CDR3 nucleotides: TGTGCCAGCAGCTCATGGGGGGTCTATGGCTACACCTTC.

CDR3 DNA sequence: TGTGCCAGTAGTGACCCGGGACAGTTGCCCGGCTACACCTTC. It codes for CASSDPGQLPGYTF. The V and J genes are TRBV19 and TRBJ1-2, with TRBD1 matching over 7 bases. The trim removed 5 bases at V and 8 bases at J, leaving 11 bases unmatched. This CDR3 contains 14 residues. Germline values: CDR1 LNHDA, CDR2 SQIVND (reference sequence).

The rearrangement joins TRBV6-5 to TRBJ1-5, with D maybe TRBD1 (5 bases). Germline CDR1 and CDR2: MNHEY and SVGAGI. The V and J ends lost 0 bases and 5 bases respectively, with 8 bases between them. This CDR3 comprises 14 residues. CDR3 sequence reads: CASSYSVGDQPQHF. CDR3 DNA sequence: TGTGCCAGCAGTTACTCAGTGGGGGATCAGCCCCAGCATTTT.

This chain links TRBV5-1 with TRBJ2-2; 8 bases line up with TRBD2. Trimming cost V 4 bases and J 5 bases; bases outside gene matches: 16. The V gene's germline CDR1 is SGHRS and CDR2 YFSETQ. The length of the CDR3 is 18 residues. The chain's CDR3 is CASSVGTSSTMRTGELFF. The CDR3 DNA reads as TGCGCCAGCAGCGTGGGGACTAGTAGTACCATGAGGACCGGGGAGCTGTTTTTT.

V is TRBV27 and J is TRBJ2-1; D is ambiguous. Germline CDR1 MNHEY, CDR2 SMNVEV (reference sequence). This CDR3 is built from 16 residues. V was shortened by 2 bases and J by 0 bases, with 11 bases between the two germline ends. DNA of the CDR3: TGTGCCAGCAGTTTAACCGGACCAAGCTCCTACAATGAGCAGTTCTTC. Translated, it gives CASSLTGPSSYNEQFF.

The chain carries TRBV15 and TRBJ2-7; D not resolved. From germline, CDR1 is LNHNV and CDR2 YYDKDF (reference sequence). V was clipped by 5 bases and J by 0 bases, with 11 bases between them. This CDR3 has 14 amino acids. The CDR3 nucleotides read TGTGCCACCAGCTATGAAGGAAGCTCCTACGAGCAGTACTTC. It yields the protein CATSYEGSSYEQYF.

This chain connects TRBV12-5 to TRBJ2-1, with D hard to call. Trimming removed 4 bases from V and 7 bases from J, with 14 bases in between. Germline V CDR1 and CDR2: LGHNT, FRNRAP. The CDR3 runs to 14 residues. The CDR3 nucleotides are TGTGCTAGTGGTTCCGGAAGGGCGAGGAATGAGCAGTTCTTC. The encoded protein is CASGSGRARNEQFF.

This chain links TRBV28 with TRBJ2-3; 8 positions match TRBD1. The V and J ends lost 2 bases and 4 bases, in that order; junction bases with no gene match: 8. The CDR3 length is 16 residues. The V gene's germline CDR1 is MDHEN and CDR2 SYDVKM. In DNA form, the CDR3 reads TGTGCCAGCAGTTTAATTTTCGTGGACAGGGCAGATACGCAGTATTTT. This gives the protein CASSLIFVDRADTQYF.

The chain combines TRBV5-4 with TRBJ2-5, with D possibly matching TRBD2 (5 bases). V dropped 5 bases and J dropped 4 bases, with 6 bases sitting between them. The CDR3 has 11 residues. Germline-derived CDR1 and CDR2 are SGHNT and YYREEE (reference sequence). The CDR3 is CASSGGETQYF. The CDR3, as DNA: TGTGCCAGCAGTGGAGGAGAGACCCAGTACTTC.

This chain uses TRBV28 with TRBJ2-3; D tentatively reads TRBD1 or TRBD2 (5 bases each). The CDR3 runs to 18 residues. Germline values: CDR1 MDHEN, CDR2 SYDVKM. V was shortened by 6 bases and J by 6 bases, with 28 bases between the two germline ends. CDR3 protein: CASSPWEPGTATPDTQYF. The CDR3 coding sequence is TGTGCCAGCAGCCCCTGGGAGCCCGGGACCGCGACCCCCGATACGCAGTATTTT.

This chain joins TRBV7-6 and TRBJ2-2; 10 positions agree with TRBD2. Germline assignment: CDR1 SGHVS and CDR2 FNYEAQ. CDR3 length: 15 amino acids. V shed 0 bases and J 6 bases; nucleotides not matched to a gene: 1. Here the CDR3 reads CASSLALAGAGELFF. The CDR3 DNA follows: TGTGCCAGCAGCTTAGCTCTAGCGGGAGCCGGGGAGCTGTTTTTT.